This T cell receptor (beta chain) is drawn from a study of T cells in Graves' hyperthyroidism and ophthalmopathy. Study context: Peripheral blood sampling occurred at initial diagnosis, before any treatment. Study findings and constraints: With a median lead of 6.5 months before onset, the model predicted ophthalmopathy.

RNA transcripts provided the source from which TCR beta CDR3 regions were amplified. An initial round of RT-PCR targeting the TCR CDR3 relied on the HTBI primer set. TCRdb ran MiXCR on the multiplex PCR reads and lists one entry per CDR3 protein. The table records roughly 710,000 distinct CDR3 sequences, 30% to 40% of them present only once. Germline CDR1 reads ENHRY; CDR2 reads SYGVKD. This CDR3 has 15 amino acids. Stable disease denoted Graves' hyperthyroidism without ophthalmopathy progression within 18 months. About this clonotype: Its antigen is currently unknown. The junction shows a germline mismatch at one end, possibly a read error.

The receptor was isolated from a woman aged 40 to 50 with Graves' hyperthyroidism. The sample taken for sequencing was blood. The V call is TRBV10-3, the J call TRBJ1-2; maybe TRBD1 (6 bases). The CDR3 bases are TGTGCCAGCAGTGAAGAGGCCAGGGGAGGCTATGGCTACACCTTC. Its translation: CASSEEARGGYGYTF.